This is a list of T cell receptor beta chains from one sample in a study of blood T cell repertoires in COVID-19. Profiled with immunoSEQ multiplex PCR; TCRdb holds only in-frame clones, not every one. The sample consists of just over 200,000 clones, around three quarters of them appearing once. The source material was peripheral blood. These receptors all stem from a woman in her 70s with acute or convalescent COVID-19. CDR3s include the opening cysteine and the closing phenylalanine or tryptophan. Each record gives: J gene, CDR3 length, V gene, clone size, D gene, CDR3 protein, CDR3 DNA. D genes are given only for firm matches. Clone size appears in some rows only: once, few, many, or a class for an expanded clone.

>TRBJ2-7|12|TRBV20-1|once|NA
CSASRQDYEQYF
TGCAGTGCGAGTCGACAGGACTACGAGCAGTACTTC
>TRBJ1-6|16|TRBV6-1|NA|TRBD1
CASSGAGGLGNSPLHF
TGTGCCAGCAGTGGGGCAGGGGGTTTGGGTAATTCACCCCTCCACTTT
>TRBJ2-1|16|TRBV19|NA|TRBD2
CASTIVSGVPLNEQFF
TGTGCCAGTACCATAGTGAGCGGGGTCCCGCTCAATGAGCAGTTCTTC
>TRBJ1-5|15|TRBV9|few|TRBD1
CASSAGTGSNQPQHF
TGTGCCAGCAGCGCAGGGACAGGGAGCAATCAGCCCCAGCATTTT
>TRBJ2-7|12|TRBV12-1|few|NA
CASGTSGGEQYF
TGTGCCAGCGGGACTAGCGGAGGGGAGCAGTACTTC
>TRBJ1-4|11|TRBV6-5|few|NA
CASILNEKLFF
TGTGCCAGCATTCTAAACGAAAAACTGTTTTTT
>TRBJ1-3|15|TRBV6-5|NA|TRBD1
CASSMGQGLGNTIYF
TGTGCCAGCAGTATGGGACAGGGGCTTGGAAACACCATATATTTT
>TRBJ1-1|14|TRBV5-1|NA|NA
CASSSTGMNTEAFF
TGCGCCAGCAGCTCCACAGGAATGAACACTGAAGCTTTCTTT
>TRBJ2-1|14|TRBV5-1|NA|NA
CASSLEITYNEQFF
TGCGCCAGCAGCTTGGAGATTACTTACAATGAGCAGTTCTTC
>TRBJ1-2|15|TRBV2|NA|NA
CASSEARGEGYGYTF
TGTGCCAGCAGTGAAGCGCGGGGAGAGGGCTATGGCTACACCTTC
>TRBJ2-2|18|TRBV28|few|TRBD2
CASSPQPGTSKNTGELFF
TGTGCCAGCAGTCCTCAGCCCGGGACTAGCAAAAACACCGGGGAGCTGTTTTTT
>TRBJ2-7|15|TRBV3-1/TRBV3-2|NA|TRBD2
CASSHPSGRMNEQYF
TGTGCCAGCAGCCATCCAAGCGGGAGGATGAACGAGCAGTACTTC
>TRBJ1-5|16|TRBV19|NA|NA
CASSIRAQEGEQPQHF
TGTGCCAGTAGTATTCGAGCGCAGGAGGGAGAACAGCCCCAGCATTTT
>TRBJ2-7|15|TRBV10-1|NA|NA
CASSEPGTGVDEQYF
TGCGCCAGCAGCGAACCCGGGACGGGAGTCGACGAGCAGTACTTC
>TRBJ2-6|17|TRBV2|NA|TRBD1
CASRGTGVLAGANVLTF
TGTGCCAGCAGAGGGACAGGGGTTTTGGCTGGGGCCAACGTCCTGACTTTC
>TRBJ2-7|11|TRBV30|NA|NA
CAWSVNYEQYF
TGTGCCTGGAGTGTTAATTACGAGCAGTACTTC
>TRBJ2-3|15|TRBV6-5|NA|TRBD1
CASSYSGQSTDTQYF
TGTGCCAGCAGTTACTCGGGACAGAGCACAGATACGCAGTATTTT
>TRBJ2-2|19|TRBV7-2|NA|TRBD2
CASSQIKASGKPNTGELFF
TGTGCCAGCAGCCAGATAAAGGCTAGCGGGAAACCGAACACCGGGGAGCTGTTTTTT
>TRBJ1-2|15|TRBV3-1/TRBV3-2|once|TRBD1
CASSQDPQGNYGYTF
TGTGCCAGCAGCCAAGATCCACAGGGGAACTATGGCTACACCTTC
>TRBJ1-4|12|TRBV28|NA|NA
CASRAANEKLFF
TGTGCCAGCAGGGCGGCTAATGAAAAACTGTTTTTT
>TRBJ2-1|14|TRBV2|NA|TRBD2
CASSDRTSVDEQFF
TGTGCCAGCAGTGATCGGACTAGCGTTGATGAGCAGTTCTTC
>TRBJ1-3|15|TRBV28|NA|NA
CASSLGRGAGNTIYF
TGTGCCAGCAGTTTGGGCCGGGGGGCGGGAAACACCATATATTTT
>TRBJ1-3|15|TRBV7-2|NA|NA
CASSSRSRDGNTIYF
TGTGCCAGCAGCTCAAGATCCCGGGATGGAAACACCATATATTTT
>TRBJ2-1|14|TRBV7-3|NA|NA
CASSLAGPNNEQFF
TGTGCCAGCAGCTTAGCGGGACCCAACAATGAGCAGTTCTTC
>TRBJ2-7|15|TRBV3-1/TRBV3-2|once|NA
CASSQVGLLSYEQYF
TGTGCCAGCAGCCAAGTGGGACTCCTCTCCTACGAGCAGTACTTC
>TRBJ2-7|15|TRBV18|few|NA
CASTLEGPGAYEQYF
TGTGCCAGCACTCTAGAGGGCCCCGGGGCCTACGAGCAGTACTTC
>TRBJ2-5|18|TRBV15|NA|TRBD2
CATSRDRGSGSIQETQYF
TGTGCCACCAGCAGAGATAGGGGTAGCGGGAGTATCCAAGAGACCCAGTACTTC
>TRBJ2-1|15|TRBV28|NA|TRBD2
CASSLAGGPYNEQFF
TGTGCCAGCAGTTTGGCGGGAGGCCCCTACAATGAGCAGTTCTTC
>TRBJ2-2|17|TRBV11-3|NA|TRBD2
CASSKGLAGEDTGELFF
TGTGCCAGCAGCAAAGGACTAGCGGGAGAGGACACCGGGGAGCTGTTTTTT
>TRBJ2-1|16|TRBV4-1|once|TRBD2
CASSQGRLAGYNEQFF
TGCGCCAGCAGCCAAGGGCGGCTAGCGGGCTACAATGAGCAGTTCTTC
>TRBJ2-5|14|TRBV5-4|NA|NA
CASSSRTAQETQYF
TGTGCCAGCAGCTCTCGGACAGCCCAAGAGACCCAGTACTTC
>TRBJ1-4|14|TRBV6-5|NA|TRBD1
CASLRDRGNEKLFF
TGTGCCAGTCTCCGGGACAGAGGTAATGAAAAACTGTTTTTT
>TRBJ2-7|14|TRBV6-5|once|NA
CASSYSERSGEQYF
TGTGCCAGCAGTTACTCGGAGCGCTCGGGGGAGCAGTACTTC
>TRBJ2-1|12|TRBV19|NA|NA
CASRSSYNEQFF
TGTGCCAGCCGTTCCTCCTACAATGAGCAGTTCTTC
>TRBJ2-5|15|TRBV15|once|NA
CATSRGRGREKTQYF
TGTGCCACCAGCAGAGGGAGGGGGCGAGAAAAGACCCAGTACTTC
>TRBJ1-5|11|TRBV12-3/TRBV12-4|NA|NA
CASSGGGPQHF
TGTGCCAGCAGTGGGGGCGGGCCCCAGCATTTT
>TRBJ2-1|16|TRBV29-1|NA|TRBD2
CSVVRSSSGSKNEQFF
TGCAGCGTTGTGAGGTCAAGTAGCGGGAGTAAAAATGAGCAGTTCTTC
>TRBJ1-5|14|TRBV7-9|NA|NA
CASSRQAGNQPQHF
TGTGCCAGCAGCCGACAGGCGGGCAATCAGCCCCAGCATTTT
>TRBJ1-6|15|TRBV6-1|NA|NA
CASSEEGGVGSPLHF
TGTGCCAGCAGTGAAGAAGGCGGGGTAGGCTCACCCCTCCACTTT
>TRBJ2-7|15|TRBV3-1/TRBV3-2|NA|NA
CASSQGHSSSYEQYF
TGTGCCAGCAGCCAAGGCCATTCGAGTTCCTACGAGCAGTACTTC
>TRBJ2-1|15|TRBV5-1|NA|TRBD2
CASSLGTSGTYEQFF
TGCGCCAGCAGCTTAGGGACTAGCGGGACCTATGAGCAGTTCTTC
>TRBJ2-2|14|TRBV5-4|NA|NA
CASSSSGYTGELFF
TGTGCCAGCAGCTCCTCGGGTTACACCGGGGAGCTGTTTTTT
>TRBJ2-6|17|TRBV18|NA|TRBD1
CASSPGTGGSGANVLTF
TGTGCCAGCTCACCAGGGACAGGGGGTTCTGGGGCCAACGTCCTGACTTTC
>TRBJ1-4|14|TRBV7-2|NA|TRBD1
CASSFNRGTEKLFF
TGTGCCAGCAGCTTCAACAGGGGGACTGAAAAACTGTTTTTT